This T cell receptor (beta chain) was obtained from a study of vaccination effects on CD4 cells after COVID-19. For the study at large: Following the second dose by a median of 72 days, the post-vaccine samples were obtained. PBMC cultures contained approximately 1.8 million cells per well, 7.5 to 10 IU/ml IL-2 and roughly 10 ug/ml peptides.

Study results and limitations: Marked clonal contraction of infection- and vaccine-induced clones was seen late after vaccination.

Subsequent to a culture period of more than 8 days, CD4+ T cells were isolated. Participants got two doses of BNT162b2 or mRNA-1273 vaccine. A half-volume exchange with IL-2 medium occurred on days 3 and 7. Libraries were prepared by immunoSEQ multiplex PCR; TCRdb keeps only in-frame clonotypes and omits some of them. This repertoire shows over 9,000 clones, about 75% found once; its top ten account for less than 14%. Concerning this clone: No antigen is known for it. The DNA is omitted, as the CDR3 cannot be located on it reliably, and the CDR3 follows TCRdb's listing.

Germline CDR1 reads SGHTA; CDR2 reads FQGNSA. With termini counted, the CDR3 has 13 amino acids. This clonotype was sampled from a human donor who received a COVID-19 vaccine. This specimen was CD4+ T cells from PBMCs cultured without peptide, taken after COVID-19 vaccination. The chain recombines TRBV7-2 with TRBJ1-2; TRBD1 is the table's D call, not checked against the DNA. The CDR3 spells CASSFGTGSSHTF.